This T cell receptor (beta chain) was captured in a study of T cell changes during pregnancy in multiple sclerosis. The CDR3 is made up of 14 amino acids. Germline V lookup: CDR1 SGHRS, CDR2 YFSETQ. The V gene lost 7 bases and the J gene lost 7 bases, with 18 bases spanning the gap. The repertoire was sequenced with immunoSEQ multiplex PCR; TCRdb's copy has only in-frame clones and lacks some. The sample carries about 40,000 clones, about nine tenths recorded once. This sample comprised CD4+ T cells from peripheral blood mononuclear cells, obtained in the third trimester of pregnancy. The sequence derives from a female donor with multiple sclerosis, enrolled in a pregnancy study. The V gene is TRBV5-1, the J gene TRBJ2-1; weak D call: TRBD1 (6 bases). The CDR3 nucleotides are TGCGCCAGCCTCCCGATGACAGGTTCTAATGAGCAGTTCTTC. Its protein is CASLPMTGSNEQFF.